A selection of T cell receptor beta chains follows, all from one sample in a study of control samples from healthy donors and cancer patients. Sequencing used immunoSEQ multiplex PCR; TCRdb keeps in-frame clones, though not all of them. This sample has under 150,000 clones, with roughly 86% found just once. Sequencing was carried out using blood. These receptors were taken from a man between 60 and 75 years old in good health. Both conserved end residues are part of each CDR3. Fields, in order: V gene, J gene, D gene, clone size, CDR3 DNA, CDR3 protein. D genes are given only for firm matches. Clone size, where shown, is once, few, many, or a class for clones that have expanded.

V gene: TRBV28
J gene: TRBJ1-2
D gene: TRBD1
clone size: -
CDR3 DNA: TGTGCCAGCAGTTTGGGGGGGACAGGGGTAGTCTATAACTATGGCTACACCTTC
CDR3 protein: CASSLGGTGVVYNYGYTF

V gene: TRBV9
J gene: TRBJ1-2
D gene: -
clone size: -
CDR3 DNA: TGTGCCAGCAGCGCCTCGGTCTGGGGCTACACCTTC
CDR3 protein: CASSASVWGYTF

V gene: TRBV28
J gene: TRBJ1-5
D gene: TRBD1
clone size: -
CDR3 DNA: TGTGCCAGCAGTTTTTTTGACAGGGGTGGTCAGCCCCAGCATTTT
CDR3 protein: CASSFFDRGGQPQHF

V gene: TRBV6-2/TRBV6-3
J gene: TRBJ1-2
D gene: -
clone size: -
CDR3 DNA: TGTGCCAGCAGTTACGAGAGGGGACCGTATGGCTACACCTTC
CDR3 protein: CASSYERGPYGYTF

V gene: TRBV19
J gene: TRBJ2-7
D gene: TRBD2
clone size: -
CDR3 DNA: TGTGCCAGTAGTCCCCGGACTAGCGGGGAAGACGAGCAGTACTTC
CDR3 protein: CASSPRTSGEDEQYF

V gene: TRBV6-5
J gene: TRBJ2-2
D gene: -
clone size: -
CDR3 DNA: TGTGCCAGCAGCGCCGGGGTTTGGTACACCGGGGAGCTGTTTTTT
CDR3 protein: CASSAGVWYTGELFF

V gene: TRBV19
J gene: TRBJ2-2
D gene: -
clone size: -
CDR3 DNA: TGTGCCAGTGCAGGTTACACCGGGGAGCTGTTTTTT
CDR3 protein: CASAGYTGELFF

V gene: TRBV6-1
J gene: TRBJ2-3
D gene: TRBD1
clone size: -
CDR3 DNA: TGTGCCAGCAGTGAAGCGCTAGGGGGCGGAGATACGCAGTATTTT
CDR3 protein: CASSEALGGGDTQYF

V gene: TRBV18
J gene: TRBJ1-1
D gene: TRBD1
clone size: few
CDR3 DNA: TGTGCCAGCTCCCCACAATTACCCCGGGACAGCGTGAACACTGAAGCTTTCTTT
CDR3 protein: CASSPQLPRDSVNTEAFF

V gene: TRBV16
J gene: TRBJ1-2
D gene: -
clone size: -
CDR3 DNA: TGTGCCAGCAGCTCCGAAGGGGCCATTGGCTACACCTTC
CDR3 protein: CASSSEGAIGYTF

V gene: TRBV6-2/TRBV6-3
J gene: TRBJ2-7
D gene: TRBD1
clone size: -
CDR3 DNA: TGTGCCAGCAGTTTCCAGGGGGTCCTGGGGGAGCAGTACTTC
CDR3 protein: CASSFQGVLGEQYF

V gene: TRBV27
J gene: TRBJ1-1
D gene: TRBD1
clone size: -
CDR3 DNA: TGTGCCAGCAGTCTTGGGGGCAGGGGGTACACTGAAGCTTTCTTT
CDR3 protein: CASSLGGRGYTEAFF

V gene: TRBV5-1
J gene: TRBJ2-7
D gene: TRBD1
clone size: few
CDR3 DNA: TGCGCCAGCAGCTTGATCCCGGGACAGGGGGCGTCTGAGCAGTACTTC
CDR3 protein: CASSLIPGQGASEQYF

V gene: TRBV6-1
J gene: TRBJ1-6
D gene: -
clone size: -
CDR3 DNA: TGTGCCAGCAGTGAAGCACAGACTTATAATTCACCCCTCCACTTT
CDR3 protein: CASSEAQTYNSPLHF

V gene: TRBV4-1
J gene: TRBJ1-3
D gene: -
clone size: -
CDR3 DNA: TGCGCCAGCAGGCCTACCGGGACCGCAGCCGGAAACACCATATATTTT
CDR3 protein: CASRPTGTAAGNTIYF

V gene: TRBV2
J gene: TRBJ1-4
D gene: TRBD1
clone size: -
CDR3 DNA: TGTGCCAGCAGGAGGACAGGGGGCTACGGCAATGAAAAACTGTTTTTT
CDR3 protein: CASRRTGGYGNEKLFF